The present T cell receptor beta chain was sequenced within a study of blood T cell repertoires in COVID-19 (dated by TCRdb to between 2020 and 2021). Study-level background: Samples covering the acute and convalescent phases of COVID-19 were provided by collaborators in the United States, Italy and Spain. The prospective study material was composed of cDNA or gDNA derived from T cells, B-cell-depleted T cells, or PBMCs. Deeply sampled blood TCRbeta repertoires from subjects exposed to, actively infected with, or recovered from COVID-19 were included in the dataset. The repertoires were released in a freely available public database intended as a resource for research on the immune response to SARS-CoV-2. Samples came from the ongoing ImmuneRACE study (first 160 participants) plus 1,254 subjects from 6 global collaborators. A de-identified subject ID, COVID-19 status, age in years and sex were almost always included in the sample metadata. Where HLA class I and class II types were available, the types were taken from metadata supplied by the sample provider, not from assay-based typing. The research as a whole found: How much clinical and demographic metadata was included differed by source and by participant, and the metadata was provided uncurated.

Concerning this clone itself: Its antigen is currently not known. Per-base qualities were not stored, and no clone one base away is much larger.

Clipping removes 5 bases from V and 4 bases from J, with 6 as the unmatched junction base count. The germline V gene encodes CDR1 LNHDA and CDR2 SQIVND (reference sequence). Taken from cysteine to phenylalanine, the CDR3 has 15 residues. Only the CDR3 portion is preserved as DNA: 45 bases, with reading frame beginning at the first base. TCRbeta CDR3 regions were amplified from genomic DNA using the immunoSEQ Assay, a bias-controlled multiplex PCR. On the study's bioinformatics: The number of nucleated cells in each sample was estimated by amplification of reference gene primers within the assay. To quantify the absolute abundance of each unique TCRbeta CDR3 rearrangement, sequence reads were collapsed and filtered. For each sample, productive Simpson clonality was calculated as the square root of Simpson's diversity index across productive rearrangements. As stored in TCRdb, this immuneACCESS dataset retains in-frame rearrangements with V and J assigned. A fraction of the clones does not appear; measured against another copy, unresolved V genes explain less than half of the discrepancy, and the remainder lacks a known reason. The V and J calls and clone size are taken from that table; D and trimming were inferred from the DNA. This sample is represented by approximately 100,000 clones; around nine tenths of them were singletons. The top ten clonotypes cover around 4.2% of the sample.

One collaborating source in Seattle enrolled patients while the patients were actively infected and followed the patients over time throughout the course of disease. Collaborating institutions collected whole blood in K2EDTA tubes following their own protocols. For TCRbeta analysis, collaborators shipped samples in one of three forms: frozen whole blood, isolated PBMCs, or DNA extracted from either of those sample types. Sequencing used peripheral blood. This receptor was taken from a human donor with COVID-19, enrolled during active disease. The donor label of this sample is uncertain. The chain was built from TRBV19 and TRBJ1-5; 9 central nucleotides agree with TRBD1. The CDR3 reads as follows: CASSEGTGRNQPQHF. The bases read TGTGCCAGTAGTGAGGGGACAGGGAGGAATCAGCCCCAGCATTTT. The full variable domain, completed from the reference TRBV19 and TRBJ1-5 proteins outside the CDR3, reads DGGITQSPKYLFRKEGQNVTLSCEQNLNHDAMYWYRQDPGQGLRLIYYSQIVNDFQKGDIAEGYSVSREKKESFPLTVTSAQKNPTAFYLCASSEGTGRNQPQHFGDGTRLSIL.